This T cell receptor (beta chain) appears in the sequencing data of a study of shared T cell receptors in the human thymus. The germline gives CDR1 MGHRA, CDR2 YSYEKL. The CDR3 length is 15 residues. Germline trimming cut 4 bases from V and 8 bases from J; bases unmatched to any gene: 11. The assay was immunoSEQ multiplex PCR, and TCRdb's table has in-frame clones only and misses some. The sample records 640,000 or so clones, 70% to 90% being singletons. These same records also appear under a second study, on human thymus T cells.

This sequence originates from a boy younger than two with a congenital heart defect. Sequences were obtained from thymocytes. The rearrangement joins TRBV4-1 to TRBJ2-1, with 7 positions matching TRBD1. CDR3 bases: TGCGCCAGCAGCCGTGGCAAGACAGGGATCGATGAGCAGTTCTTC. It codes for CASSRGKTGIDEQFF.